The following is a T cell receptor (beta chain) sequence with its context. The record originates from a study of blood T cell repertoires in COVID-19. In the source study's methods: Amplification of reference gene primers provided the estimated nucleated cell counts. Profiled with immunoSEQ multiplex PCR; TCRdb holds only in-frame clones, not every one. V and J calls plus clone size are reproduced from that table; the DNA served to infer D and trimming. This table holds some 78,000 clones, around 89% found once. There are 14 residues in the CDR3. Germline values: CDR1 MDHEN, CDR2 SYDVKM. Between the trimmed V and J ends, which lost 5 bases and 0 bases, there was a span of 10 bases.

The gene calls are TRBV28 and TRBJ1-1, with a weak D call TRBD1 (5 bases). The clonotype was recovered from a woman older than 75 with active or convalescent COVID-19. The material sequenced was peripheral blood. CDR3 sequence: CASSPGQLNTEAFF. The CDR3 DNA reads as TGTGCCAGCAGTCCTGGACAACTGAACACTGAAGCTTTCTTT.